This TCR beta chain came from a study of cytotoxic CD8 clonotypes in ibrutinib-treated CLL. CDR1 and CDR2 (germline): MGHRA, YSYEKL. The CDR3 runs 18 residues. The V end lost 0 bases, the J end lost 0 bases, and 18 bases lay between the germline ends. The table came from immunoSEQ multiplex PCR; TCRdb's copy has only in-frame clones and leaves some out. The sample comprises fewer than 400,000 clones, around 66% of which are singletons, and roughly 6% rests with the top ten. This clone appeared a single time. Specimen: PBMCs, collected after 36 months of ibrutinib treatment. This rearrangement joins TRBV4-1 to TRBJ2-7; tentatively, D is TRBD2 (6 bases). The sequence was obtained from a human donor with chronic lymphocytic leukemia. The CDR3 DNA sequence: TGCGCCAGCAGCCAAGAGGATATGGGACTCTCGAGCTCCTACGAGCAGTACTTC. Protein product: CASSQEDMGLSSSYEQYF.